The sequence of this TCR beta chain was determined in a study of blood T cell repertoires in COVID-19. Whole-study context: There were acute and convalescent COVID-19 samples, and they came from the United States, Italy and Spain. Sources were T cells, B-cell-depleted T cells, or PBMCs; the material itself was cDNA or gDNA.

Looked up from germline, CDR1 is KGHSH and CDR2 is LQKENI. The CDR3 runs to 13 residues. V was trimmed by 2 bases and J by 2 bases, leaving 6 bases between them. In the original workflow: It was from reference gene primer amplification that nucleated cell counts were estimated. Produced via immunoSEQ multiplex PCR; TCRdb's table is partial and in-frame only. That table is the source of V, J and clone size, and D and trimming were worked out from the DNA. This table holds about 310,000 clones, around 87% found once. What was sequenced was peripheral blood. The sequence was obtained from a woman in her fifties or sixties who had recovered from COVID-19. This sequence joins TRBV18 and TRBJ2-5; D unresolved. The CDR3 reads CASSPARQETQYF. The CDR3 region has the DNA TGTGCCAGCTCACCAGCGCGACAAGAGACCCAGTACTTC.